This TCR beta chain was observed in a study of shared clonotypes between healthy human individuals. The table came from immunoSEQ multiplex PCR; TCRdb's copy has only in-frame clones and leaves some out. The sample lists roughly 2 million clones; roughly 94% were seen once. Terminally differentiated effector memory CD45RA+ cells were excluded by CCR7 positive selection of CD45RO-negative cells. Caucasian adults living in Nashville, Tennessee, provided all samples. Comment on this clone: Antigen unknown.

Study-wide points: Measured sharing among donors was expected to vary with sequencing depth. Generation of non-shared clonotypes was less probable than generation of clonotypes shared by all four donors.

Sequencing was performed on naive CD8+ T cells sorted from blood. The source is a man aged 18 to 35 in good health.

CDR3 in amino acids: CASSQNLQYEQYF. In nucleotides, the CDR3 is TGCGCCAGCAGCCAAAATTTACAGTACGAGCAGTACTTC. V gene TRBV4-1 combines with J gene TRBJ2-7; unclear D gene. Trimming removed 2 bases at V and 4 bases at J, with 9 bases between. The germline V gene encodes CDR1 MGHRA and CDR2 YSYEKL. The CDR3 length is 13 residues.